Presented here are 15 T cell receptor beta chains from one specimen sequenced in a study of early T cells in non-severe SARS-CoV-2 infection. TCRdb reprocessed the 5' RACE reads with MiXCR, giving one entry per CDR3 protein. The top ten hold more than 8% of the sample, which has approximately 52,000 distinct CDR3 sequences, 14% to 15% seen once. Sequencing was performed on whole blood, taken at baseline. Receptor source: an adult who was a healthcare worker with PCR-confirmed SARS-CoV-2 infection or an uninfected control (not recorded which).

DNA for the CDR3: TGCAGCGTTGAAGGACTAGCGGGAGTATTGGATACGCAGTATTTT. Translation: CSVEGLAGVLDTQYF. This rearrangement joins TRBV29-1 to TRBJ2-3; 12 bases fit TRBD2. The germline CDR1 and CDR2 sequences are SQVTM and ANQGSEA. CDR3 length: 15 amino acids. V was pared by 1 base and J by 6 bases, with 5 bases of the junction left unmatched.

CDR3 sequence reads: CASSLAGGANEQFF. CDR3 coding DNA: TGTGCCAGCAGCTTAGCTGGGGGGGCCAATGAGCAGTTCTTC. The chain carries TRBV11-3 and TRBJ2-1; perhaps TRBD2 as D (7 bases). This CDR3 region has 14 residues. Germline V gene sequence: CDR1 SGHNT, CDR2 YENEEA. Trimming shortened V by 1 base and J by 6 bases, and 10 bases separated the two germline ends. Full variable domain (outside the CDR3, taken from reference TRBV11-3 and TRBJ2-1): EAGVVQSPRYKIIEKKQPVAFWCNPISGHNTLYWYLQNLGQGPELLIRYENEEAVDDSQLPKDRFSAERLKGVDSTLKIQPAELGDSAVYLCASSLAGGANEQFFGPGTRLTVL.

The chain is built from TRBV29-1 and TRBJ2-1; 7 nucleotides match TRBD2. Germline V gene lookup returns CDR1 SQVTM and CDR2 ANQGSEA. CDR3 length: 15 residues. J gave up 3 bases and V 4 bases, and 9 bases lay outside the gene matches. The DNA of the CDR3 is TGCAGCGTTGGAGGCGGGAGTGGGTTCTACAATGAGCAGTTCTTC. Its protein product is CSVGGGSGFYNEQFF.

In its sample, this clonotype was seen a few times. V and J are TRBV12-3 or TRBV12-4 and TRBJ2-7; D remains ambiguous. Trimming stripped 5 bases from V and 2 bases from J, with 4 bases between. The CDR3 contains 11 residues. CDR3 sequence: CASSAAYEQYF. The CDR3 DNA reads TGTGCCAGCAGTGCTGCCTACGAGCAGTACTTC.

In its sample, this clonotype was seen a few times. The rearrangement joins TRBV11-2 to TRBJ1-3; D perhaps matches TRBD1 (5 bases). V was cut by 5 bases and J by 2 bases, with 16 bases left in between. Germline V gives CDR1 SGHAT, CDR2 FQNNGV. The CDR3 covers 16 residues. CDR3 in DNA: TGTGCCAGCAGCCCTTTGTCCGAGGGGACTGGAAACACCATATATTTT. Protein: CASSPLSEGTGNTIYF.

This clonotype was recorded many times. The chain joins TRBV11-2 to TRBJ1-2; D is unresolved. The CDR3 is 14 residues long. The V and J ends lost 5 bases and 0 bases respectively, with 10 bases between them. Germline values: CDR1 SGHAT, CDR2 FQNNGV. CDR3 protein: CASSPTGANYGYTF. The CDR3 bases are TGTGCCAGCAGCCCGACGGGAGCTAACTATGGCTACACCTTC.

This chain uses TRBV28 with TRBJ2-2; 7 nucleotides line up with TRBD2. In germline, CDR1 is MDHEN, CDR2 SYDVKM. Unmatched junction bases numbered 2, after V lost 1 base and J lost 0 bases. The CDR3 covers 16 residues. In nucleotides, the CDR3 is TGTGCCAGCAGTTTATCGGGGGGAGCGAACACCGGGGAGCTGTTTTTT. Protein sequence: CASSLSGGANTGELFF.

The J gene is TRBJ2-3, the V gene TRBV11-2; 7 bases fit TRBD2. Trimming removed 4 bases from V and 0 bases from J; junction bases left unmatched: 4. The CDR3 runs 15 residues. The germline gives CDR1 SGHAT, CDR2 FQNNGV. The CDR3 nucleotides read TGTGCCAGCAGCTCCGGGACTACTAGCACAGATACGCAGTATTTT. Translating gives CASSSGTTSTDTQYF.

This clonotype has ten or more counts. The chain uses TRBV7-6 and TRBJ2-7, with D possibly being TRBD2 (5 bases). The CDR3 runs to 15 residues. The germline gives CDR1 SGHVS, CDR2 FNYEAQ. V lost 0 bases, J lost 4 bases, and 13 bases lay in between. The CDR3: CASSLAGIPKYEQYF. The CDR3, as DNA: TGTGCCAGCAGCTTAGCCGGGATCCCCAAGTACGAGCAGTACTTC.

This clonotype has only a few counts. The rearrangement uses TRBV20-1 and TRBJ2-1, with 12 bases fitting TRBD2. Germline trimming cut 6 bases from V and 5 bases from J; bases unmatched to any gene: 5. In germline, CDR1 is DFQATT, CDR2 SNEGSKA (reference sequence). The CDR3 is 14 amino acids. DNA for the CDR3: TGCAGTGCGGGTGGACTAGCGGGGAACAATGAGCAGTTCTTC. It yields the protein CSAGGLAGNNEQFF.

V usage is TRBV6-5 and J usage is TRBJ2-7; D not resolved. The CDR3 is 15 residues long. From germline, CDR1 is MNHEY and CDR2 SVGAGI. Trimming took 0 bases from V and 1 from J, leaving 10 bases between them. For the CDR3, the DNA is TGTGCCAGCAGTTACTCGGTGGGATTATCCTACGAGCAGTACTTC. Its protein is CASSYSVGLSYEQYF.

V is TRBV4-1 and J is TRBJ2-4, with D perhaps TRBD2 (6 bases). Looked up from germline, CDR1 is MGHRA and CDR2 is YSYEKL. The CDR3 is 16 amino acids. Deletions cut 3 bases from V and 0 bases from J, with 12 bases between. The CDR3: CASSHGGAIAKNIQYF. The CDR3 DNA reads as TGCGCCAGCAGCCATGGCGGGGCAATAGCCAAAAACATTCAGTACTTC.

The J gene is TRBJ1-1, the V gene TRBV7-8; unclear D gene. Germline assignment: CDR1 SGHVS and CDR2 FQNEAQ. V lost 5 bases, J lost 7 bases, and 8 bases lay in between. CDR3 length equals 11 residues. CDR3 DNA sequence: TGTGCCAGCAGCCGGACGGATGAAGCTTTCTTT. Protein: CASSRTDEAFF.

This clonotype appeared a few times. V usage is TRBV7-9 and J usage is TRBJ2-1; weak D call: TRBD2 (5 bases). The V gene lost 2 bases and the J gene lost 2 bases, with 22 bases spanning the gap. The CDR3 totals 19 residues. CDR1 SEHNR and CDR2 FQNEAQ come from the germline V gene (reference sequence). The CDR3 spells CASSLFSRGPGTTYNEQFF. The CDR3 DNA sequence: TGTGCCAGCAGCTTATTCTCCCGCGGGCCAGGCACCACCTACAATGAGCAGTTCTTC.

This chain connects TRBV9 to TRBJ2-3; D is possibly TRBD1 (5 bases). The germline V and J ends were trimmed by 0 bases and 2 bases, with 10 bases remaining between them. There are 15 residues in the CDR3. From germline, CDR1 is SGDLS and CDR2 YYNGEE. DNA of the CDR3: TGTGCCAGCAGCGTAGAAAGGGGCTACACAGATACGCAGTATTTT. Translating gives CASSVERGYTDTQYF.